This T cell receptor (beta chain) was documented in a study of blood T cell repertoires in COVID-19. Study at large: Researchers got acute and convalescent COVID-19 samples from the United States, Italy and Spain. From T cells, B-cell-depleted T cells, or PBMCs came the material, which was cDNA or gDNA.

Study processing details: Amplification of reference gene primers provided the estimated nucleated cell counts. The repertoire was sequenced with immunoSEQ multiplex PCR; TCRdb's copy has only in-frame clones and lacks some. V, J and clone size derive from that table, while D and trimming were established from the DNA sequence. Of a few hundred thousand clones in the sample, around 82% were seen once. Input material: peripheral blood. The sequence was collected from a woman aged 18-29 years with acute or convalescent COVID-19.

The CDR3 DNA reads as TGTGCCAGCAGTTTATGGTCGGGAGGGCCGGGCACAGATACGCAGTATTTT. Translation: CASSLWSGGPGTDTQYF. The chain uses TRBV28 and TRBJ2-3, with 8 positions matching TRBD2. CDR1 and CDR2 (germline): MDHEN, SYDVKM. The CDR3 runs to 17 residues. J lost 1 base, V lost 0 bases, and 6 bases had no gene match.